Below, 26 T cell receptor beta chains from the same sample are listed, as sequenced in a study of HIV-infected children after antiretroviral therapy interruption. Treatment denoted: PENTA 11 planned treatment interruption arm or continuous ART arm. Unique molecular identifiers were included in an RNA-based 3' RACE TCR library. Via MiXCR, TCRdb re-called the 3' RACE reads, giving one row per CDR3 protein. The table shows about 40,000 distinct CDR3 sequences, with over 6.5% occurring only once. The sample was CD45RA+ CD4+ T cells from PBMCs, pooled from several time points, taken from a donor given antiretroviral therapy, either interrupted or continuous. Regarding subset: naive CD4+ CD45RA+ CD45RO- T cells. All receptors derive from a pool of human donors with HIV.

This clonotype was counted only a few times. One end of the junction fails to match germline, which may point to a read error. The chain combines TRBV6-6 with TRBJ2-3, with 9 bases identical to TRBD1. The CDR3 has 15 amino acids. CDR1 is MNHNY, CDR2 SVGAGI, per germline (reference sequence). For the CDR3, the DNA is TGTGCCAGCAGTGAGGACAGGGGAAGTGCAGAAACGCTGTATTTT. Amino acid sequence: CASSEDRGSAETLYF.

This clonotype was detected many times. The gene calls are TRBV15 and TRBJ1-5; D perhaps matches TRBD1 (5 bases). Germline values: CDR1 LNHNV, CDR2 YYDKDF (reference sequence). V gave up 5 bases and J gave up 7 bases, with 21 bases separating them. The CDR3 is 16 amino acids. CDR3 in amino acids: CATSVAGLVRQQPQHF. CDR3 sequence (DNA): TGTGCCACCAGCGTCGCAGGGCTTGTTCGGCAACAGCCCCAGCATTTT. The whole variable domain, filled in from reference TRBV15 and TRBJ1-5, reads DAMVIQNPRYQVTQFGKPVTLSCSQTLNHNVMYWYQQKSSQAPKLLFHYYDKDFNNEADTPDNFQSRRPNTSFCFLDIRSPGLGDTAMYLCATSVAGLVRQQPQHFGDGTRLSIL.

This clonotype occurred many times. The rearrangement uses TRBV5-4 and TRBJ2-7; TRBD2 matches 11 bases. V lost 3 bases and J lost 6; bases outside the gene matches: 5. Germline lookup yields CDR1 SGHNT and CDR2 YYREEE (reference sequence). The CDR3 spans 14 residues. The chain's CDR3 is CASSYILAGGEQYF. The CDR3 nucleotides read TGTGCCAGCAGCTACATTCTAGCGGGAGGCGAGCAGTACTTC.

The chain joins TRBV29-1 to TRBJ2-5; perhaps TRBD1 as D (5 bases). In germline, CDR1 is SQVTM, CDR2 ANQGSEA. V dropped 3 bases and J dropped 7 bases, with 24 bases sitting between them. The CDR3 contains 16 residues. CDR3 residues: CSVEGPSGVLRGTQYF. Here the CDR3 DNA reads TGCAGCGTTGAGGGGCCGTCTGGGGTGCTTCGTGGGACCCAGTACTTC.

This clonotype was counted many times. This chain joins TRBV6-6 and TRBJ1-4; D remains unclear. V was trimmed by 10 bases and J by 5 bases, leaving 17 bases between them. Germline V gene data show CDR1 as MNHNY and CDR2 as SVGAGI (reference sequence). This CDR3 comprises 14 residues. This chain's CDR3 is CAIGPSFSNEKLFF. For the CDR3, the DNA is TGTGCCATAGGTCCTTCATTCTCCAATGAAAAACTGTTTTTT.

This clonotype was picked up a small number of times. The V gene is TRBV10-1, the J gene TRBJ2-7; D gene uncertain. The CDR3 extends over 13 amino acids. Trimming pared 4 bases from V and 3 bases from J, leaving 10 bases between. CDR1 is WNHNN, CDR2 SYGVQD, per germline (reference sequence). CDR3 loop: CASSVRPDYEQYF. The CDR3 DNA reads as TGCGCCAGCAGTGTCCGGCCCGACTACGAGCAGTACTTC.

This clonotype has at least ten counts. The chain recombines TRBV28 with TRBJ2-7, with no clear D. The ends were cut back, 8 bases at V and 0 bases at J, with 11 bases in the middle. The CDR3 length is 13 residues. Germline V gives CDR1 MDHEN, CDR2 SYDVKM. CDR3 bases: TGTGCCAGCTTTGATGGGCGCTCCTACGAGCAGTACTTC. This sequence encodes CASFDGRSYEQYF.

This clonotype was picked up many times. V is TRBV29-1 and J is TRBJ1-1, with D hard to call. Per the germline V gene, CDR1 is SQVTM and CDR2 is ANQGSEA. This CDR3 is built from 12 residues. Trimming took off 3 bases at V and 7 bases at J, with 12 bases between the two ends. The CDR3 nucleotides read TGCAGCGTTGACTCCCTCTTGCGTGAAGCTTTCTTT. It translates to CSVDSLLREAFF.

This clonotype was counted at least ten times. The chain recombines TRBV7-2 with TRBJ2-5, with D hard to call. The V gene lost 3 bases and the J gene lost 4 bases, with 9 bases spanning the gap. The CDR3 is 13 residues long. Germline assignment: CDR1 SGHTA and CDR2 FQGNSA. The CDR3 region has the DNA TGTGCCAGCAGCTTTTACTACTCAGAGACCCAGTACTTC. This translates into CASSFYYSETQYF.

V is TRBV19 and J is TRBJ2-1; 9 bases are a match to TRBD1. Germline CDR1 and CDR2: LNHDA and SQIVND (reference sequence). The CDR3 sequence is 16 residues long. V gave up 3 bases and J gave up 9 bases; unmatched junction bases: 12. The CDR3 region has the DNA TGTGCCAGTAGTATTCAACGAGGGACAGGGCGGCTTGAGCAGTTCTTC. It translates to CASSIQRGTGRLEQFF.

This clonotype was detected many times. The chain uses TRBV14 and TRBJ2-7, with D maybe TRBD2 (5 bases). Germline values: CDR1 SGHDN, CDR2 FVKESK. This CDR3 has 17 amino acids. Trimming stripped 2 bases from V and 3 bases from J, with 20 bases between. CDR3: CASSQSDSGYYNYEQYF. The DNA of the CDR3 is TGTGCCAGCAGCCAAAGTGATTCGGGGTATTACAACTACGAGCAGTACTTC.

This clonotype has at least ten counts. The chain couples TRBV5-6 to TRBJ2-5; D gene uncertain. The germline V and J ends were trimmed by 4 bases and 3 bases, with 13 bases remaining between them. The CDR3 spans 14 residues. Germline V lookup: CDR1 SGHDT, CDR2 YYEEEE. The chain's CDR3 is CASSNFDWKETQYF. CDR3 DNA: TGTGCCAGCAGCAACTTTGACTGGAAAGAGACCCAGTACTTC. The full variable domain, in which reference TRBV5-6 and TRBJ2-5 provide the parts outside the CDR3, is DAGVTQSPTHLIKTRGQQVTLRCSPKSGHDTVSWYQQALGQGPQFIFQYYEEEERQRGNFPDRFSGHQFPNYSSELNVNALLLGDSALYLCASSNFDWKETQYFGPGTRLLVL.

This clonotype has a count of ten or more. The genes are TRBV10-3 and TRBJ1-2, with unresolved D. The germline CDR1 and CDR2 sequences are ENHRY and SYGVKD. The CDR3 sequence is 13 residues long. V was cut by 6 bases and J by 5 bases, with 13 bases left in between. CDR3 sequence (DNA): TGTGCCATCAGATGGACGGAAAATTATGGCTACACCTTC. The encoded protein is CAIRWTENYGYTF.

The chain carries TRBV3-1 and TRBJ2-7; no firm D call. V was shortened by 0 bases and J by 9 bases, with 15 bases between the two germline ends. From germline, CDR1 is LGHDT and CDR2 YNNKEL (reference sequence). There are 14 residues in the CDR3. The CDR3 bases are TGTGCCAGCAGCCAAGATCGTTGCGAAGGTTGGCAGTACTTC. Protein sequence: CASSQDRCEGWQYF.

This clonotype was found a few times. The rearrangement links TRBV2 to TRBJ1-2; D may be TRBD1 (5 bases). CDR3 size: 15 residues. The germline V gene encodes CDR1 SNHLY and CDR2 FYNNEI. Trimming cost V 5 bases and J 6 bases, with 19 bases left between them. CDR3 amino acids: CASSLSMRGRNGYTF. The DNA of the CDR3 is TGTGCCAGCAGTTTATCGATGAGGGGTAGAAATGGCTACACCTTC.

There are many counts of this clonotype. J is TRBJ2-5 and V is TRBV6-5; D possibly corresponds to TRBD1 (5 bases). The CDR3 sequence is 15 residues long. Germline V CDR1 and CDR2: MNHEY, SVGAGI. The germline V and J ends were trimmed by 5 bases and 5 bases, with 18 bases remaining between them. CDR3 sequence (DNA): TGTGCCAGCAGTAAGGGGCCAGGGCGTGGGGAGACCCAGTACTTC. Encoded protein: CASSKGPGRGETQYF.

This clonotype occurred a few times. The junction shows a germline mismatch at one end, possibly a read error. The chain combines TRBV7-7 with TRBJ2-5; a possible D gene is TRBD1 (5 bases). Germline CDR1 and CDR2: SSHAT and FNYEAQ (reference sequence). This CDR3 contains 14 residues. CDR3 coding DNA: TGTGCTAGCAACCACGGCAGGGTTGGAGAGACCCAGTACTTC. This sequence encodes CASNHGRVGETQYF. The variable domain in full, with the rest retrieved from reference TRBV7-7 and TRBJ2-5, is GAGVSQSPRYKVTKRGQDVTLRCDPISSHATLYWYQQALGQGPEFLTYFNYEAQPDKSGLPSDRFSAERPEGSISTLTIQRTEQRDSAMYRCASNHGRVGETQYFGPGTRLLVL.

This clonotype was found many times. This chain links TRBV27 with TRBJ2-7, with 8 bases matching TRBD1. The CDR3 totals 15 residues. Trimming at V came to 5 bases and at J to 9 bases, leaving 15 bases not matched to a gene. The V gene's germline CDR1 is MNHEY and CDR2 SMNVEV (reference sequence). Written as DNA, the CDR3 is TGTGCCAGCAGTCCCAAGACAGGGGTCTACTCTGGGCAGTACTTC. Its protein product is CASSPKTGVYSGQYF.

This clonotype has a handful of counts. This chain joins TRBV19 and TRBJ2-1, with D unresolved. The CDR3 contains 14 residues. Germline CDR1 is LNHDA and CDR2 is SQIVND (reference sequence). Between the trimmed V and J ends, which lost 3 bases and 2 bases, there was a span of 8 bases. CDR3 sequence reads: CASSIGATYNEQFF. The CDR3 nucleotides are TGTGCCAGTAGTATCGGAGCGACCTACAATGAGCAGTTCTTC.

Many counts were recorded for this clonotype. This chain joins TRBV7-2 and TRBJ2-2; 7 bases fit TRBD2. Per the germline V gene, CDR1 is SGHTA and CDR2 is FQGNSA. Trimming cost V 4 bases and J 5 bases; bases outside gene matches: 10. CDR3 size: 16 residues. The CDR3 region is CASSSPDGRLTGELFF. The CDR3 DNA sequence: TGTGCCAGCAGCTCCCCCGACGGGAGGCTAACCGGGGAGCTGTTTTTT.

The table lists this clonotype with many counts. The chain combines TRBV7-6 with TRBJ2-2; TRBD2 matches 8 bases. This CDR3 region has 17 residues. Trimming at V came to 5 bases and at J to 2 bases, leaving 10 bases not matched to a gene. Germline lookup yields CDR1 SGHVS and CDR2 FNYEAQ. The CDR3 protein is CASSLMLRGVNTGELFF. In nucleotides, the CDR3 is TGTGCCAGCAGCCTAATGCTGCGGGGGGTAAACACCGGGGAGCTGTTTTTT.

The chain employs TRBV20-1 and TRBJ2-5, with 9 nucleotides matching TRBD2. CDR3 size: 14 residues. Losses at the gene ends were 3 bases for V and 0 bases for J; bases not matched to a gene: 2. Looked up from germline, CDR1 is DFQATT and CDR2 is SNEGSKA (reference sequence). The CDR3 here is CSARGLANQETQYF. The CDR3 nucleotides read TGCAGTGCTAGGGGACTAGCCAACCAAGAGACCCAGTACTTC.

This clonotype has ten or more counts. This chain joins TRBV18 and TRBJ2-1; no firm D call. In germline, CDR1 is KGHSH, CDR2 LQKENI. V was clipped by 0 bases and J by 4 bases, with 10 bases between them. The CDR3 loop spans 15 amino acids. The CDR3 DNA follows: TGTGCCAGCTCACCACCTGGTAGAACTTACAATGAGCAGTTCTTC. It specifies CASSPPGRTYNEQFF.

This clonotype was seen a few times. J is TRBJ1-1 and V is TRBV25-1; no clear D. The CDR3 is made up of 13 amino acids. V lost 4 bases and J 1 base, leaving 7 bases between the germline ends. The germline gives CDR1 MGHDK, CDR2 SYGVNS. The CDR3 nucleotides read TGTGCCAGCAGTGTACTGACGAACACTGAAGCTTTCTTT. Protein: CASSVLTNTEAFF.

This clonotype was observed at least ten times. A junction boundary mismatches the germline segment, possibly from a read error. This rearrangement joins TRBV11-2 to TRBJ2-7, with a possible D match to TRBD2 (5 bases). Germline V gene lookup returns CDR1 SGHAT and CDR2 FQNNGV. This CDR3 region has 12 residues. CDR3 amino acids: CASSLDRTHEDF. In DNA form, the CDR3 reads TGTGCCAGCAGCTTAGATAGGACTCACGAGGACTTC. Full variable domain (outside the CDR3, taken from reference TRBV11-2 and TRBJ2-7): EAGVAQSPRYKIIEKRQSVAFWCNPISGHATLYWYQQILGQGPKLLIQFQNNGVVDDSQLPKDRFSAERLKGVDSTLKIQPAKLEDSAVYLCASSLDRTHEDFGPGTRLTVT.

The CDR3 loop is CASSFLAGTTDTQYF. Written as DNA, the CDR3 is TGTGCCAGCAGTTTCCTAGCGGGAACCACAGATACGCAGTATTTT. This chain connects TRBV28 to TRBJ2-3; 9 nucleotides agree with TRBD2. The CDR3 sequence is 15 residues long. Germline V CDR1 and CDR2: MDHEN, SYDVKM. V lost 3 bases to trimming and J lost 2 bases; unmatched junction nucleotides: 3.